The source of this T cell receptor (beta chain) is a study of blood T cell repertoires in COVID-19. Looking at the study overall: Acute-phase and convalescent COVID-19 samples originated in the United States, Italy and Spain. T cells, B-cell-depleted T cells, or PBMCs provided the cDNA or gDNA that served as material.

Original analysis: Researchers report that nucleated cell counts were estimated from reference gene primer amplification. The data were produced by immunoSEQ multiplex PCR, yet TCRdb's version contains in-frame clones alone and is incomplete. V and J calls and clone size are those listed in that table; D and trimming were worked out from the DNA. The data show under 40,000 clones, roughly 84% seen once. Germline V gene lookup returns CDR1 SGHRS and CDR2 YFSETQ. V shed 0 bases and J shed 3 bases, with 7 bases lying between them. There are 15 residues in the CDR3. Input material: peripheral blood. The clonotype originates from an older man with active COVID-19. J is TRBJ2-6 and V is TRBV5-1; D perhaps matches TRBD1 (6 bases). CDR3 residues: CASSLDRVGANVLTF. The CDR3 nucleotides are TGCGCCAGCAGCTTGGACAGGGTTGGGGCCAACGTCCTGACTTTC. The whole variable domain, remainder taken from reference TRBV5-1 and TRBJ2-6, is KAGVTQTPRYLIKTRGQQVTLSCSPISGHRSVSWYQQTPGQGLQFLFEYFSETQRNKGNFPGRFSGRQFSNSRSEMNVSTLELGDSALYLCASSLDRVGANVLTFGAGSRLTVL.